Listed here are 26 T cell receptor beta chains from one sample, sequenced in a study of chemoradiotherapy in HPV16-positive cancers. The repertoire was sequenced with immunoSEQ multiplex PCR; TCRdb's copy has only in-frame clones and lacks some. The sample consists of more than 950 clones, around 91% of them appearing once. The material sequenced was tumor tissue, taken from a patient who underwent chemoradiotherapy. These receptors originate from a human donor with HPV-associated anogenital cancer.

The chain has TRBV30 and TRBJ1-1, with 7 positions matching TRBD1. CDR3 length: 13 residues. Germline V lookup: CDR1 GTSNPN, CDR2 SVGIG (reference sequence). With 7 bases clipped from V and 9 bases from J, the junction kept 14 bases outside the gene matches. CDR3 nucleotide sequence: TGTGCCTATACCCGGGACAGCCTCCTAAAAGCTTTCTTT. Residues: CAYTRDSLLKAFF.

The V call is TRBV9, the J call TRBJ2-5, with 9 nucleotides matching TRBD2. Germline V gene sequence: CDR1 SGDLS, CDR2 YYNGEE. V lost 0 bases to trimming and J lost 11 bases; unmatched junction nucleotides: 11. The CDR3 consists of 15 residues. The CDR3 protein is CASSVAASGEKEQYF. The CDR3 bases are TGTGCCAGCAGCGTAGCGGCTAGCGGGGAGAAGGAGCAGTACTTC.

The chain recombines TRBV28 with TRBJ1-1; 10 positions match TRBD1. Germline V CDR1 and CDR2: MDHEN, SYDVKM. CDR3 length: 15 residues. Trimming cost V 3 bases and J 5 bases; bases outside gene matches: 6. The CDR3: CASSLTGGAGTEAFF. The CDR3 DNA is TGTGCCAGCAGTTTGACAGGGGGCGCGGGAACTGAAGCTTTCTTT.

The V gene is TRBV5-4, the J gene TRBJ1-1; the match to TRBD1 covers 9 bases. Looked up from germline, CDR1 is SGHNT and CDR2 is YYREEE (reference sequence). V shed 2 bases, J shed 3 bases, and the junction held 2 bases outside the gene matches. The CDR3 sequence is 14 residues long. The CDR3 DNA follows: TGTGCCAGCAGCTTCGACAGGGGGTACACTGAAGCTTTCTTT. Its translation is CASSFDRGYTEAFF.

The rearrangement links TRBV5-4 to TRBJ2-7, with unresolved D. The CDR3 has 14 residues. Germline V gene sequence: CDR1 SGHNT, CDR2 YYREEE (reference sequence). V was shortened by 4 bases and J by 0 bases, with 11 bases between the two germline ends. CDR3 residues: CASSPSVGSYEQYF. The CDR3 coding sequence is TGTGCCAGCAGCCCAAGCGTCGGCTCCTACGAGCAGTACTTC.

This clone has just one count. The V and J genes are TRBV6-4 and TRBJ1-6; the D gene is possibly TRBD1 (6 bases). The germline gives CDR1 MRHNA, CDR2 SNTAGT. This CDR3 region has 13 residues. The germline V and J ends were trimmed by 2 bases and 7 bases, with 6 bases remaining between them. CDR3 protein: CASSDGTNSPLHF. CDR3 DNA: TGTGCCAGCAGTGACGGGACAAATTCACCCCTCCACTTT.

This clone appeared a single time. This sequence joins TRBV9 and TRBJ1-5; TRBD1 is a possible D gene (5 bases). With 2 bases removed from V and 2 bases from J, the gap between germline ends came to 11 bases. Germline CDR1 and CDR2: SGDLS and YYNGEE. This CDR3 has 15 amino acids. CDR3 protein: CASSVGGLGNQPQHF. The CDR3 DNA reads TGTGCCAGCAGCGTGGGGGGGTTAGGCAATCAGCCCCAGCATTTT. Based on the CDR3 plus reference TRBV9 and TRBJ1-5, the full variable domain is DSGVTQTPKHLITATGQRVTLRCSPRSGDLSVYWYQQSLDQGLQFLIQYYNGEERAKGNILERFSAQQFPDLHSELNLSSLELGDSALYFCASSVGGLGNQPQHFGDGTRLSIL.

The J gene is TRBJ2-1, the V gene TRBV4-1, with 8 positions matching TRBD1. V was clipped by 2 bases and J by 8 bases; unmatched bases: 5. Germline CDR1 MGHRA, CDR2 YSYEKL. The CDR3 runs to 14 residues. The CDR3 reads CASSQRGQADEQFF. The CDR3 nucleotides read TGCGCCAGCAGCCAAAGGGGACAGGCGGATGAGCAGTTCTTC.

As DNA, the CDR3 is TGTGCCAGCAGCAAAGGAAGACTAGCCGCCTACGAGCAGTACTTC. As protein: CASSKGRLAAYEQYF. The V call is TRBV21-1, the J call TRBJ2-7; TRBD2, the table's D call, lacks a check against the DNA. TRBV21-1 is a recognized pseudogene. This CDR3 is 15 amino acids long.

The J gene is TRBJ2-5, the V gene TRBV7-2; D is perhaps TRBD2 (7 bases). V dropped 0 bases and J dropped 5 bases, with 10 bases sitting between them. Per the germline V gene, CDR1 is SGHTA and CDR2 is FQGNSA. The CDR3 has 14 amino acids. The CDR3, as DNA: TGTGCCAGCAGCTTAGCGGGGGGGCTGGAGACCCAGTACTTC. Protein product: CASSLAGGLETQYF.

The rearrangement links TRBV6-1 to TRBJ1-1, with a weak D call TRBD1 (6 bases). The V gene lost 4 bases and the J gene lost 4 bases, with 10 bases spanning the gap. The CDR3 is 13 amino acids. Germline V gene lookup returns CDR1 MNHNS and CDR2 SASEGT. The CDR3 nucleotides read TGTGCCAGCAGTGTAGGACAGATCACTGAAGCTTTCTTT. Amino acids: CASSVGQITEAFF.

The chain employs TRBV5-6 and TRBJ1-5; maybe TRBD1 (6 bases). The CDR3 runs to 15 residues. Trimming took off 3 bases at V and 7 bases at J, with 17 bases between the two ends. Germline loops: CDR1 SGHDT, CDR2 YYEEEE. The CDR3 here is CASSSGWGAGQPQHF. CDR3 nucleotides: TGTGCCAGCAGCTCGGGATGGGGGGCGGGGCAGCCCCAGCATTTT.

The chain is built from TRBV30 and TRBJ2-6, with TRBD1 matching 10 bases. Trimming took 2 bases from V and 0 from J; bases not matched to a gene: 7. The CDR3 has 18 amino acids. CDR1 GTSNPN and CDR2 SVGIG come from the germline V gene (reference sequence). Written as DNA, the CDR3 is TGTGCCTGGAGTTCCCAGACAGGGGGCGCCTCTGGGGCCAACGTCCTGACTTTC. Encoded protein: CAWSSQTGGASGANVLTF. Together with reference TRBV30 and TRBJ2-6, the CDR3 gives the full variable domain: SQTIHQWPATLVQPVGSPLSLECTVEGTSNPNLYWYRQAAGRGLQLLFYSVGIGQISSEVPQNLSASRPQDRQFILSSKKLLLSDSGFYLCAWSSQTGGASGANVLTFGAGSRLTVL.

The genes are TRBV18 and TRBJ1-2; the D gene is possibly TRBD1 (5 bases). Trimming left V 4 bases short and J 7 bases short, with 13 bases between. CDR1 is KGHSH, CDR2 LQKENI, per germline. The CDR3 covers 13 residues. DNA of the CDR3: TGTGCCAGCTCACTAAAGACAGAGACTGGCTACACCTTC. Amino acid sequence: CASSLKTETGYTF.

CDR3 sequence reads: CASGHLYAGQSRANVLTF. For the CDR3, the DNA is TGTGCTAGTGGTCACCTATATGCAGGACAAAGTCGGGCCAACGTCCTGACTTTC. The chain employs TRBV12-5 and TRBJ2-6; TRBD1 is a possible D gene (5 bases). Trimming pared 5 bases from V and 5 bases from J, leaving 22 bases between. This CDR3 is built from 18 residues. Germline lookup yields CDR1 LGHNT and CDR2 FRNRAP.

This clone was recorded a few times. The gene calls are TRBV2 and TRBJ2-7; maybe TRBD1 (6 bases). CDR3 length equals 15 residues. V lost 4 bases to trimming and J lost 5 bases, with 18 bases between them. Germline V CDR1 and CDR2: SNHLY, FYNNEI. The CDR3 loop is CASSVGTPQWDEQYF. In nucleotides, the CDR3 is TGTGCCAGCAGTGTAGGGACACCTCAATGGGACGAGCAGTACTTC. The full variable domain, completed using reference TRBV2 and TRBJ2-7, is EPEVTQTPSHQVTQMGQEVILRCVPISNHLYFYWYRQILGQKVEFLVSFYNNEISEKSEIFDDQFSVERPDGSNFTLKIRSTKLEDSAMYFCASSVGTPQWDEQYFGPGTRLTVT.

The chain combines TRBV18 with TRBJ2-2; 8 bases match TRBD2. CDR1 and CDR2 from the germline V gene are KGHSH and LQKENI. CDR3 size: 18 residues. Trimming cost V 3 bases and J 0 bases; bases outside gene matches: 9. The CDR3 coding sequence is TGTGCCAGCTCACCCGTACTAGCGGCAAACTCGAACACCGGGGAGCTGTTTTTT. It yields the protein CASSPVLAANSNTGELFF.

The chain joins TRBV11-3 to TRBJ2-3, with TRBD2 matching over 8 bases. Germline V gene sequence: CDR1 SGHNT, CDR2 YENEEA. V dropped 5 bases and J dropped 4; count of bases not matched to a gene: 5. The length of the CDR3 is 14 residues. CDR3 sequence reads: CASSPGLDSDTQYF. For the CDR3, the DNA is TGTGCCAGCAGCCCGGGACTAGATTCAGATACGCAGTATTTT.

This clone occurred once. This chain uses TRBV7-2 with TRBJ2-2; no definite D call. The ends were cut back, 4 bases at V and 2 bases at J, with 11 bases in the middle. CDR1 is SGHTA and CDR2 is FQGNSA in the germline V gene. The CDR3 is made up of 15 amino acids. In nucleotides, the CDR3 is TGTGCCAGCAGCTCCCGCAGAGTTAACACCGGGGAGCTGTTTTTT. Protein sequence: CASSSRRVNTGELFF.

The chain is built from TRBV15 and TRBJ1-6; D is undetermined. The germline V gene has CDR1 LNHNV and CDR2 YYDKDF (reference sequence). The ends were cut back, 0 bases at V and 7 bases at J, with 7 bases in the middle. The CDR3 consists of 14 residues. The CDR3 spells CATSRDPGNSPLHF. CDR3 nucleotide sequence: TGTGCCACCAGCAGAGACCCTGGGAATTCACCCCTCCACTTT.

The rearrangement joins TRBV10-3 to TRBJ1-5, with a tentative D call TRBD1 (6 bases). The CDR3 length is 16 residues. V dropped 5 bases and J dropped 6 bases, with 20 bases sitting between them. Germline V gene data show CDR1 as ENHRY and CDR2 as SYGVKD. The CDR3 is CAISTGPGRGGQPQHF. The CDR3, as DNA: TGTGCCATCAGTACAGGGCCCGGCAGGGGTGGTCAGCCCCAGCATTTT.

The chain combines TRBV9 with TRBJ1-6; D remains unclear. With 3 bases removed from V and 8 bases from J, the gap between germline ends came to 12 bases. The germline CDR1 and CDR2 sequences are SGDLS and YYNGEE. The CDR3 contains 14 residues. The CDR3 spells CASSAPHADSPLHF. The CDR3 region has the DNA TGTGCCAGCAGCGCCCCTCACGCCGATTCACCCCTCCACTTT.

This chain links TRBV5-5 with TRBJ2-3; the D is unclear. This CDR3 region has 14 residues. The V and J ends lost 2 bases and 1 base respectively, with 8 bases between them. The V gene's germline CDR1 is SGHKS and CDR2 YYEKEE (reference sequence). The DNA for the CDR3 is TGTGCCAGCAGCTTAGGCTACCGCACAGATACGCAGTATTTT. Translation gives CASSLGYRTDTQYF.

In this sample, this clone turned up a few times. This chain links TRBV6-4 with TRBJ2-3; tentative D call: TRBD2 (7 bases). CDR3 size: 14 residues. Germline CDR1 is MRHNA and CDR2 is SNTAGT. Trimming left V 2 bases short and J 2 bases short, with 8 bases between. The CDR3 DNA reads as TGTGCCAGCAGTGACGGGGGGGCCACAGATACGCAGTATTTT. Translated: CASSDGGATDTQYF.

V is TRBV6-5 and J is TRBJ2-2; D is unresolved. Trimming cost V 7 bases and J 0 bases, with 12 bases left between them. Germline V gene sequence: CDR1 MNHEY, CDR2 SVGAGI. The CDR3 spans 15 residues. In nucleotides, the CDR3 is TGTGCCAGCAAAACGCAGAGCGCGAACACCGGGGAGCTGTTTTTT. Its protein is CASKTQSANTGELFF.

The chain links TRBV10-3 to TRBJ2-1, with TRBD1 matching 10 bases. V dropped 6 bases and J dropped 3; count of bases not matched to a gene: 5. Germline V CDR1 and CDR2: ENHRY, SYGVKD. The CDR3 is made up of 15 amino acids. For the CDR3, the DNA is TGTGCCATCAGCGAGACAGGGGGCCGCTACAATGAGCAGTTCTTC. This translates into CAISETGGRYNEQFF.